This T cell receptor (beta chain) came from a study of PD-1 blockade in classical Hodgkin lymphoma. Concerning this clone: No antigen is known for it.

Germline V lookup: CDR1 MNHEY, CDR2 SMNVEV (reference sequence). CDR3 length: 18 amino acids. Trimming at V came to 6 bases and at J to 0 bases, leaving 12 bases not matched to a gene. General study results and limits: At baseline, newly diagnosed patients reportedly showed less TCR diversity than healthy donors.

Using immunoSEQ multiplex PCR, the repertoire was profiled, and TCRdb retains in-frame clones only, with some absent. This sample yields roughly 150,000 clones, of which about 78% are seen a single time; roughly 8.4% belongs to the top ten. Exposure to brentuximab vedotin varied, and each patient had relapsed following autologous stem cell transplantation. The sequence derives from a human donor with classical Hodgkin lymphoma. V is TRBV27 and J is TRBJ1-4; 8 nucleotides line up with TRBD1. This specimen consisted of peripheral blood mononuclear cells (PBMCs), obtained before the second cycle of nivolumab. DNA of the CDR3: TGTGCCAGCAGCGCAACCGGGACAGGATTCTCAACTAATGAAAAACTGTTTTTT. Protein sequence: CASSATGTGFSTNEKLFF.